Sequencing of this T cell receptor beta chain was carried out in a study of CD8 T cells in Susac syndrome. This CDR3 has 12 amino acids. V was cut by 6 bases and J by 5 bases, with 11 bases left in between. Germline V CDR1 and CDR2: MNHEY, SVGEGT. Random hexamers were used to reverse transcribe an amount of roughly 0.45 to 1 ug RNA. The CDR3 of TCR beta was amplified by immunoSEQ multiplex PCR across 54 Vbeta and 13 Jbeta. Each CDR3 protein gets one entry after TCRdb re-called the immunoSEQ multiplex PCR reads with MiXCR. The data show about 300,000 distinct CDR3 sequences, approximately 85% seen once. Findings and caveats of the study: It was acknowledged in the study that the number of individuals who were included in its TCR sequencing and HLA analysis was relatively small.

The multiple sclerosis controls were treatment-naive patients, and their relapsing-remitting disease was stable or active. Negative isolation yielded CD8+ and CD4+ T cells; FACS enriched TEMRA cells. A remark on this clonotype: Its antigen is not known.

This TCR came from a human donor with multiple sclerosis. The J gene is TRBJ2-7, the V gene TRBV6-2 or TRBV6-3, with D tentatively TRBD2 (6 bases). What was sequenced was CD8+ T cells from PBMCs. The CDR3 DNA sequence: TGTGCCAGCAGGGGACTCGATGACGAGCAGTACTTC. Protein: CASRGLDDEQYF.